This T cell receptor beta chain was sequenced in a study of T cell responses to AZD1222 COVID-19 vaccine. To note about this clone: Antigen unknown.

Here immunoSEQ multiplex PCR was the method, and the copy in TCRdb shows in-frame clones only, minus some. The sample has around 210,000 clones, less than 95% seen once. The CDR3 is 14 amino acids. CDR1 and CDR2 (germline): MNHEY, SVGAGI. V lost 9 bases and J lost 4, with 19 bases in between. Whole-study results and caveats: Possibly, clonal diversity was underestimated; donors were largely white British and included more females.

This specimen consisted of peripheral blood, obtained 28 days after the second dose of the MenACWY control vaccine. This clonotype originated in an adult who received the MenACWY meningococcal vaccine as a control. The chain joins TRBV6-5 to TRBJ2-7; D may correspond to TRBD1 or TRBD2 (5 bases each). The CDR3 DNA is TGTGCCAGTACTACCGGGACCGGCCCTTACGAGCAGTACTTC. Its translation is CASTTGTGPYEQYF.